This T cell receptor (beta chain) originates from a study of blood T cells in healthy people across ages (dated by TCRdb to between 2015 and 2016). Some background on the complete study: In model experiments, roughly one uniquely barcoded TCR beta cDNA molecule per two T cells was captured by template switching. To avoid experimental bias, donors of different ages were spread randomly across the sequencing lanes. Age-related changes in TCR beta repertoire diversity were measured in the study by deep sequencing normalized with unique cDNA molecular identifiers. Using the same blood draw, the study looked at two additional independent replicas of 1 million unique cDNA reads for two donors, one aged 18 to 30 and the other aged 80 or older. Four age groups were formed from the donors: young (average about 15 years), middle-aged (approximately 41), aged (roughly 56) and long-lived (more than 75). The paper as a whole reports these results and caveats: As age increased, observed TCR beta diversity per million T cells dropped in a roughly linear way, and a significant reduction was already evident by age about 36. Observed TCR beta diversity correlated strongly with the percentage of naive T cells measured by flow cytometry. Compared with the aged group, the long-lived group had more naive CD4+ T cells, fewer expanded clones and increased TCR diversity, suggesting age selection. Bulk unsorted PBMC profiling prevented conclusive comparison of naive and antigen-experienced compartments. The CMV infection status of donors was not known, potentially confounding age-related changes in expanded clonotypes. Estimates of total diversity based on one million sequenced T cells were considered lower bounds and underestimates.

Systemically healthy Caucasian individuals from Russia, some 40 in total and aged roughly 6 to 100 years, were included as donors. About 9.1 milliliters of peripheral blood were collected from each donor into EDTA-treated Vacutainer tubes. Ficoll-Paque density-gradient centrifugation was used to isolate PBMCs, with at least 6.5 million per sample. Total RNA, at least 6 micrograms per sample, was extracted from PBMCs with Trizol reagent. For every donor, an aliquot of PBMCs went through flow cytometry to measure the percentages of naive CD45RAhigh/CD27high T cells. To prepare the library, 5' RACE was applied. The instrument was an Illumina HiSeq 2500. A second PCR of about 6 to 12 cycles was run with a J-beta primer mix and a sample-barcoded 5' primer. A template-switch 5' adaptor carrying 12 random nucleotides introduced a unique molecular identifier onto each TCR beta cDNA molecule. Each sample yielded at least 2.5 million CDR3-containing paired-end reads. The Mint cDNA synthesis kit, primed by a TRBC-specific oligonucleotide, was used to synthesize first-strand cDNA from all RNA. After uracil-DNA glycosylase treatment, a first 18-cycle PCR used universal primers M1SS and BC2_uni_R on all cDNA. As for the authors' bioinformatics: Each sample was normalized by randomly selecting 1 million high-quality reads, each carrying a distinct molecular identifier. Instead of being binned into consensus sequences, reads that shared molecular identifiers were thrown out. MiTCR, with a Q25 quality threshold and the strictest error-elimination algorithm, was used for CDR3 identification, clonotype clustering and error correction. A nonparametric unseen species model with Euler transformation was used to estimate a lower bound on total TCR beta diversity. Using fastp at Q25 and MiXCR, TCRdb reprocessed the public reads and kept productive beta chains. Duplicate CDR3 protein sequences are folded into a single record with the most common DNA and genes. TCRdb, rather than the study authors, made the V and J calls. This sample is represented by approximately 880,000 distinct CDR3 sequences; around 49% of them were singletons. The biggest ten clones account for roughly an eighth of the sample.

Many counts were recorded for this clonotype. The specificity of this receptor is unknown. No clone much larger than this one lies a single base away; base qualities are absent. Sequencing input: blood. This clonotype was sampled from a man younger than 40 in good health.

The CDR3 is CASSLSRFYGYTF. The bases read TGTGCCAGCAGTTTATCCCGCTTCTATGGCTACACCTTC. The rearrangement combines TRBV27 with TRBJ1-2, with no reliable assignment of the D segment. Measured from the cysteine to the phenylalanine, the CDR3 is 13 residues long. Only CDR3 DNA remains: 39 bases, in frame from the first base. Looking up the germline V gene (reference sequence) yields CDR1 MNHEY and CDR2 SMNVEV. The trim is 0 bases for V and 4 bases for J, with a gap of 6 bases between the germline ends.